Presented here are 22 T cell receptor beta chains from one specimen sequenced in a study of response to subunit inactivated influenza vaccine. TCRdb called the RT-PCR reads again in MiXCR, with one record for every CDR3 protein. Among a few hundred thousand distinct CDR3 sequences listed, roughly 15% were seen once. Sequencing used PBMCs from blood, obtained approximately 12 days after vaccination. The source is a man aged 50 to 59 who received an inactivated influenza vaccine.

This clonotype has only a few counts. The V call is TRBV24-1, the J call TRBJ2-3; maybe TRBD2 (7 bases). There are 16 residues in the CDR3. V lost 0 bases and J 2 bases, leaving 11 bases between the germline ends. The V gene's germline CDR1 is KGHDR and CDR2 SFDVKD. CDR3 loop: CATSDLSGGLTDTQYF. The CDR3 DNA sequence: TGTGCCACCAGTGATTTGTCCGGGGGGCTCACAGATACGCAGTATTTT.

Only a few counts were recorded for this clonotype. At one boundary the junction diverges from the germline segment, which might be a read error. V is TRBV6-1 and J is TRBJ2-2; TRBD1 matches 8 bases. In germline, CDR1 is MNHNS, CDR2 SASEGT. The CDR3 spans 13 residues. CDR3 residues: CASDRGNTGELFF. In DNA, the CDR3 is TGCGCCAGCGACAGGGGAAACACCGGGGAGCTGTTTTTT.

This clonotype was counted between two and nine times. This chain links TRBV20-1 with TRBJ2-7, with D unresolved. The CDR3 spans 12 residues. Looked up from germline, CDR1 is DFQATT and CDR2 is SNEGSKA (reference sequence). V lost 2 bases and J lost 2, with 7 bases in between. The DNA for the CDR3 is TGCAGTGCTAGACACCGAACCTACGAGCAGTACTTC. This sequence encodes CSARHRTYEQYF.

Of note for this clonotype: A read error is possible here, since a much larger clone lies one base away. The chain has TRBV7-6 and TRBJ1-3; 7 positions agree with TRBD1. This CDR3 has 14 amino acids. V shed 4 bases, J shed 3 bases, and the junction held 3 bases outside the gene matches. Germline loops: CDR1 SGHVS, CDR2 FNYEAQ. CDR3 sequence reads: CASSSTGLGNTIYF. CDR3 in DNA: TGTGCCAGCAGCTCGACAGGGCTTGGAAACACCATATATTTT. Together with reference TRBV7-6 and TRBJ1-3, the CDR3 gives the full variable domain: GAGVSQSPRYKVTKRGQDVALRCDPISGHVSLYWYRQALGQGPEFLTYFNYEAQQDKSGLPNDRFSAERPEGSISTLTIQRTEQRDSAMYRCASSSTGLGNTIYFGEGSWLTVV.

The V and J genes are TRBV6-5 and TRBJ2-7, with D possibly being TRBD1 (6 bases). This CDR3 spans 14 amino acids. V shed 2 bases and J shed 3 bases, with 11 bases lying between them. Looked up from germline, CDR1 is MNHEY and CDR2 is SVGAGI. CDR3: CASSYQDRDYEQYF. The CDR3 nucleotides are TGTGCCAGCAGTTACCAGGACAGAGACTACGAGCAGTACTTC.

This clonotype was observed at least ten times. This chain uses TRBV7-2 with TRBJ2-7; D call uncertain. Germline V gives CDR1 SGHTA, CDR2 FQGNSA. CDR3 size: 14 residues. Trimming pared 0 bases from V and 0 bases from J, leaving 6 bases between. CDR3: CASSLAAGSYEQYF. CDR3 DNA: TGTGCCAGCAGCTTAGCCGCAGGCTCCTACGAGCAGTACTTC.

This clonotype was counted between two and nine times. The rearrangement links TRBV28 to TRBJ2-7; 8 bases are shared with TRBD1. The CDR3 covers 14 residues. Trimming cost V 5 bases and J 4 bases; bases outside gene matches: 7. Germline V gene lookup returns CDR1 MDHEN and CDR2 SYDVKM. CDR3 sequence: CASSQTGTGYEQYF. CDR3 nucleotide sequence: TGTGCCAGCAGTCAAACCGGGACAGGTTACGAGCAGTACTTC.

The J gene is TRBJ2-7, the V gene TRBV14; weak D call: TRBD2 (6 bases). The CDR3 extends over 13 amino acids. CDR1 and CDR2 (germline): SGHDN, FVKESK. V was clipped by 0 bases and J by 7 bases, with 10 bases between them. The CDR3 sequence: CASSQDLAGEQYF. The CDR3 DNA sequence: TGTGCCAGCAGCCAAGATTTGGCGGGGGAGCAGTACTTC.

This clonotype has only a few counts. The chain carries TRBV6-5 and TRBJ1-2; D gene uncertain. Germline loops: CDR1 MNHEY, CDR2 SVGAGI. The CDR3 covers 14 residues. Trimming removed 4 bases at V and 2 bases at J, with 11 bases between. In DNA, the CDR3 is TGTGCCAGCAGTTCTTCCGGGCCAAACTATGGCTACACCTTC. This translates into CASSSSGPNYGYTF.

This clonotype was found a few times. V is TRBV5-6 and J is TRBJ1-1; D is unclear. The ends were cut back, 6 bases at V and 0 bases at J, with 9 bases in the middle. The germline V gene encodes CDR1 SGHDT and CDR2 YYEEEE. This CDR3 region has 13 residues. In nucleotides, the CDR3 is TGTGCCAGCACCTCTACATTGAACACTGAAGCTTTCTTT. Amino acid sequence: CASTSTLNTEAFF.

This chain connects TRBV7-2 to TRBJ2-2; D may be TRBD1 (5 bases). Between the trimmed V and J ends, which lost 1 base and 11 bases, there was a span of 8 bases. In germline, CDR1 is SGHTA, CDR2 FQGNSA. The CDR3 loop spans 12 amino acids. The CDR3 protein is CASSLVRVELFF. DNA for the CDR3: TGTGCCAGCAGCTTAGTCAGGGTTGAGCTGTTTTTT.

The chain carries TRBV7-9 and TRBJ2-3, with unresolved D. This CDR3 is 14 amino acids long. The germline CDR1 and CDR2 sequences are SEHNR and FQNEAQ (reference sequence). V dropped 1 base and J dropped 2 bases, with 7 bases sitting between them. This CDR3 reads CASSLGRPTDTQYF. In DNA, the CDR3 is TGTGCCAGCAGCTTAGGAAGACCCACAGATACGCAGTATTTT.

This clonotype has only a few counts. The chain uses TRBV2 and TRBJ2-7; 7 nucleotides line up with TRBD1. CDR1 is SNHLY and CDR2 is FYNNEI in the germline V gene. With 4 bases clipped from V and 6 bases from J, the junction kept 3 bases outside the gene matches. The CDR3 extends over 12 amino acids. DNA for the CDR3: TGTGCCAGCAGTGCGACAGGGTTCGAGCAGTACTTC. Translated, it gives CASSATGFEQYF. The full variable domain, rest sourced from reference TRBV2 and TRBJ2-7, is EPEVTQTPSHQVTQMGQEVILRCVPISNHLYFYWYRQILGQKVEFLVSFYNNEISEKSEIFDDQFSVERPDGSNFTLKIRSTKLEDSAMYFCASSATGFEQYFGPGTRLTVT.

The chain links TRBV7-2 to TRBJ2-7; TRBD1 is a possible D gene (5 bases). This CDR3 region has 13 residues. Trimming left V 5 bases short and J 12 bases short, with 20 bases between. Germline loops: CDR1 SGHTA, CDR2 FQGNSA. The CDR3 bases are TGTGCCAGCAGCCTGAATCAGGGCTCAAGGTCGTACTTC. Translation gives CASSLNQGSRSYF.

This chain's CDR3 is CSAESGQRLQETQYF. The CDR3 nucleotides read TGCAGTGCTGAATCGGGACAGAGACTTCAAGAGACCCAGTACTTC. This chain connects TRBV20-1 to TRBJ2-5; 7 bases fit TRBD1. CDR1 DFQATT and CDR2 SNEGSKA come from the germline V gene (reference sequence). CDR3 length equals 15 residues. Losses at the gene ends were 5 bases for V and 2 bases for J; bases not matched to a gene: 11.

Ten or more counts support this clonotype. The chain carries TRBV6-2 or TRBV6-3 and TRBJ1-5, with 9 positions matching TRBD1. V lost 8 bases and J lost 5; bases outside the gene matches: 4. The germline V gene encodes CDR1 MNHEY and CDR2 SVGEGT. This CDR3 region has 13 residues. The CDR3 here is CASRDRVDQPQHF. CDR3 DNA sequence: TGTGCCAGCCGGGACAGGGTAGATCAGCCCCAGCATTTT.

The V and J genes are TRBV12-3 or TRBV12-4 and TRBJ2-7; possibly TRBD2 for D (7 bases). V dropped 7 bases and J dropped 6 bases, with 16 bases sitting between them. The CDR3 consists of 13 residues. CDR3 sequence: CASTLKGGVEQYF. As DNA, the CDR3 is TGTGCCAGCACTTTGAAAGGGGGGGTCGAGCAGTACTTC.

This chain joins TRBV7-9 and TRBJ2-1; 10 bases fit TRBD1. This CDR3 contains 15 residues. Germline V gene sequence: CDR1 SEHNR, CDR2 FQNEAQ (reference sequence). With 4 bases clipped from V and 9 bases from J, the junction kept 9 bases outside the gene matches. The CDR3 protein is CASSSSSGTGAEQFF. The CDR3 DNA follows: TGTGCCAGCAGCTCCAGTAGTGGGACAGGGGCTGAGCAGTTCTTC.

The J gene is TRBJ2-1, the V gene TRBV15, with 8 nucleotides matching TRBD2. This CDR3 is 15 amino acids long. The trim removed 1 base at V and 5 bases at J, leaving 4 bases unmatched. In germline, CDR1 is LNHNV, CDR2 YYDKDF (reference sequence). CDR3 sequence reads: CATSRVREANNEQFF. For the CDR3, the DNA is TGTGCCACCAGCAGAGTGCGGGAGGCGAACAATGAGCAGTTCTTC. The variable domain in full, with the rest retrieved from reference TRBV15 and TRBJ2-1, is DAMVIQNPRYQVTQFGKPVTLSCSQTLNHNVMYWYQQKSSQAPKLLFHYYDKDFNNEADTPDNFQSRRPNTSFCFLDIRSPGLGDTAMYLCATSRVREANNEQFFGPGTRLTVL.

This clonotype was picked up a small number of times. The chain is built from TRBV12-3 or TRBV12-4 and TRBJ1-1; perhaps TRBD1 as D (5 bases). V lost 5 bases to trimming and J lost 3 bases, with 16 bases between them. There are 15 residues in the CDR3. CDR3 sequence reads: CASSGGGDFYTEAFF. CDR3 coding DNA: TGTGCCAGCAGTGGGGGGGGGGATTTCTACACTGAAGCTTTCTTT.

The rearrangement uses TRBV5-1 and TRBJ1-1; unclear D gene. The CDR3 is made up of 18 amino acids. V was trimmed by 0 bases and J by 1 base, leaving 19 bases between them. Germline V gene sequence: CDR1 SGHRS, CDR2 YFSETQ. The CDR3 DNA reads TGCGCCAGCAGCTTGGCCGGAGGGAAACCCAGGTGGAACACTGAAGCTTTCTTT. Amino acid sequence: CASSLAGGKPRWNTEAFF.

The genes are TRBV12-3 or TRBV12-4 and TRBJ1-1; D perhaps matches TRBD1 (5 bases). The CDR3 has 15 amino acids. V lost 3 bases, J lost 0 bases, and 11 bases lay in between. CDR3 loop: CASSFHGGLNTEAFF. The CDR3 DNA reads TGTGCCAGCAGTTTTCATGGGGGTTTGAACACTGAAGCTTTCTTT.